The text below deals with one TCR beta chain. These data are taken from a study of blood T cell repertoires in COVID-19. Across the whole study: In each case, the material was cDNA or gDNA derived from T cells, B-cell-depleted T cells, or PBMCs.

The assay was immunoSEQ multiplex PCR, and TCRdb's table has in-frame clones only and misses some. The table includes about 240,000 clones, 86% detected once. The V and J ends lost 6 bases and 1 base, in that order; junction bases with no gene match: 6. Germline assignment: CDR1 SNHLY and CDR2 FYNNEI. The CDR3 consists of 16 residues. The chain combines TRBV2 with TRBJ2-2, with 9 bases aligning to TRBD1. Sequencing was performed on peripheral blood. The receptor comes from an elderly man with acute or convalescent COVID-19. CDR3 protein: CASRRGQGENTGELFF. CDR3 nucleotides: TGTGCCAGCAGGAGGGGACAGGGTGAGAACACCGGGGAGCTGTTTTTT.